This passage covers 30 T cell receptor beta chains from one sample sequenced in a study of blood T cell repertoires in COVID-19. TCRdb's table, derived via immunoSEQ multiplex PCR, lists solely in-frame clones and lacks some. The repertoire has fewer than 450,000 clones, around 90% of them found once; the top ten carry more than 0.55%. Sample: PBMCs or T cells enriched from blood (not recorded which). The receptors were gathered from a man aged 18 to 29 who had recovered from COVID-19.

The chain combines TRBV7-4 with TRBJ2-3; maybe TRBD1 (6 bases). The CDR3 has 19 amino acids. Germline V gene lookup returns CDR1 SGHVT and CDR2 SQSDAQ. Trimming stripped 1 base from V and 2 bases from J, with 22 bases between. CDR3 coding DNA: TGTGCCAGCAGCTTAGGGGATGGGGGCTTTCTCCGTAACACAGATACGCAGTATTTT. This codes for CASSLGDGGFLRNTDTQYF.

The rearrangement links TRBV7-8 to TRBJ2-3, with 8 bases aligning to TRBD1. CDR1 is SGHVS and CDR2 is FQNEAQ in the germline V gene. This CDR3 has 15 residues. V lost 8 bases and J lost 9; bases outside the gene matches: 16. DNA of the CDR3: TGTGCCAGCGGCCTTTGGGGGACAGGTCGCGGAACGCAGTATTTT. Its translation is CASGLWGTGRGTQYF.

The sample holds one count of this clone. The CDR3 loop is CASSQDRGWEPQHF. The CDR3 nucleotides are TGTGCCAGCAGCCAAGACAGGGGGTGGGAGCCCCAGCATTTT. This rearrangement joins TRBV3-1 (or the pseudogene TRBV3-2) to TRBJ1-5, with TRBD1 identical over 7 bases. Trimming removed 0 bases from V and 8 bases from J; junction bases left unmatched: 4. This CDR3 has 14 residues. CDR1 LGHDT and CDR2 YNNKEL come from the germline V gene (reference sequence).

The chain joins TRBV4-2 to TRBJ2-1; the D is unclear. The CDR3 extends over 12 amino acids. Per germline, CDR1 LGHNA and CDR2 YNFKEQ. With 3 bases removed from V and 8 bases from J, the gap between germline ends came to 8 bases. The CDR3 bases are TGTGCCAGCAGCCAGGAGAAGGATGAGCAGTTCTTC. Encoded protein: CASSQEKDEQFF.

This chain joins TRBV19 and TRBJ2-7, with 7 bases matching TRBD2. The CDR3 consists of 13 residues. Germline V gives CDR1 LNHDA, CDR2 SQIVND (reference sequence). V was clipped by 6 bases and J by 3 bases; unmatched bases: 5. The CDR3 here is CASRQRESYEQYF. CDR3 nucleotide sequence: TGTGCCAGTAGGCAGCGGGAAAGCTACGAGCAGTACTTC.

The chain carries TRBV28 and TRBJ2-7; TRBD2 might be the D (6 bases). The ends were cut back, 5 bases at V and 1 base at J, with 18 bases in the middle. The CDR3 is made up of 16 amino acids. Germline V gene data show CDR1 as MDHEN and CDR2 as SYDVKM. The CDR3 coding sequence is TGTGCCAGCAGTCCGCTCTTAGGGACTGGATCCTACGAGCAGTACTTC. Protein: CASSPLLGTGSYEQYF.

This rearrangement joins TRBV30 to TRBJ1-1, with 9 bases matching TRBD1. With 4 bases clipped from V and 2 bases from J, the junction kept 11 bases outside the gene matches. The CDR3 is made up of 16 amino acids. Germline V gene lookup returns CDR1 GTSNPN and CDR2 SVGIG (reference sequence). In DNA, the CDR3 is TGTGCCTGGAATTACCGGGACAGGGTAAGAAACACTGAAGCTTTCTTT. Encoded protein: CAWNYRDRVRNTEAFF.

This chain joins TRBV5-4 and TRBJ1-6; 8 nucleotides agree with TRBD1. V shed 2 bases, J shed 7 bases, and the junction held 5 bases outside the gene matches. The CDR3 extends over 15 amino acids. Germline lookup yields CDR1 SGHNT and CDR2 YYREEE (reference sequence). The CDR3 DNA reads TGTGCCAGCAGCTTACCCGGGACAGGCAATTCACCCCTCCACTTT. Its protein is CASSLPGTGNSPLHF.

The chain employs TRBV29-1 and TRBJ1-2; D not resolved. Germline loops: CDR1 SQVTM, CDR2 ANQGSEA. V gave up 4 bases and J gave up 6 bases, with 18 bases separating them. This CDR3 contains 14 residues. CDR3 loop: CSVVKSVASDGYTF. The CDR3 region has the DNA TGCAGCGTTGTGAAGTCGGTCGCTTCCGATGGCTACACCTTC.

This clone was observed once. The J gene is TRBJ1-1, the V gene TRBV29-1; 9 nucleotides match TRBD1. The V segment lost 4 bases and the J segment 4 bases; nucleotides outside the gene matches: 10. The germline CDR1 and CDR2 sequences are SQVTM and ANQGSEA. There are 15 residues in the CDR3. In DNA form, the CDR3 reads TGCAGCGTTGGGGCTACAGGGGGCAAAGTCACTGAAGCTTTCTTT. Translating it yields CSVGATGGKVTEAFF.

In nucleotides, the CDR3 is TGTGCCAGCAGCTTACGTATGCAGGGGGCCTACGAGCAGTACTTC. Encoded protein: CASSLRMQGAYEQYF. The rearrangement joins TRBV7-9 to TRBJ2-7, with 7 bases identical to TRBD1. The CDR3 runs 15 residues. V lost 2 bases to trimming and J lost 2 bases; unmatched junction nucleotides: 6. Germline loops: CDR1 SEHNR, CDR2 FQNEAQ (reference sequence).

The CDR3 DNA follows: TGTGCCACCAGCCTCTCCGGACTAGGCCCCTACGAGCAGTACTTC. Translation gives CATSLSGLGPYEQYF. The V and J genes are TRBV15 and TRBJ2-7; 7 bases line up with TRBD2. CDR1 is LNHNV, CDR2 YYDKDF, per germline (reference sequence). V dropped 5 bases and J dropped 2; count of bases not matched to a gene: 9. This CDR3 is 15 amino acids long. The variable domain in full, completed from reference TRBV15 and TRBJ2-7, reads DAMVIQNPRYQVTQFGKPVTLSCSQTLNHNVMYWYQQKSSQAPKLLFHYYDKDFNNEADTPDNFQSRRPNTSFCFLDIRSPGLGDTAMYLCATSLSGLGPYEQYFGPGTRLTVT.

The V call is TRBV6-1, the J call TRBJ2-3, with 7 bases aligning to TRBD2. V trimming: 4 bases; J trimming: 5 bases; junction bases outside the gene matches: 15. The CDR3 has 17 residues. Germline CDR1 and CDR2: MNHNS and SASEGT. The CDR3 loop reads CASSGKRTSGDLDTQYF. The CDR3 bases are TGTGCCAGCAGTGGAAAGAGGACTAGTGGGGATTTAGATACGCAGTATTTT.

The chain couples TRBV5-8 to TRBJ1-2; 9 bases are a match to TRBD1. CDR3 length: 13 residues. The germline gives CDR1 SGHTS, CDR2 YDEGEE. J lost 4 bases, V lost 4 bases, and 2 bases had no gene match. DNA of the CDR3: TGTGCCAGCAGCACGGGACAGGGCTATGGCTACACCTTC. Its protein product is CASSTGQGYGYTF.

The chain joins TRBV3-1 (or the pseudogene TRBV3-2) to TRBJ2-1; 13 bases fit TRBD2. Losses at the gene ends were 5 bases for V and 5 bases for J; bases not matched to a gene: 6. CDR3 length: 16 residues. CDR1 and CDR2 (germline): LGHDT, YNNKEL (reference sequence). The CDR3 coding sequence is TGTGCCAGCAGCTCGAAACTAGCGGGAGGGGACAATGAGCAGTTCTTC. The encoded protein is CASSSKLAGGDNEQFF.

This chain links TRBV2 with TRBJ2-3; unclear D gene. V was cut by 4 bases and J by 2 bases, with 7 bases left in between. Germline-derived CDR1 and CDR2 are SNHLY and FYNNEI. This CDR3 is 13 amino acids long. The CDR3 reads CASSGSVTDTQYF. The CDR3 nucleotides are TGTGCCAGCAGTGGCTCGGTCACAGATACGCAGTATTTT.

The chain is built from TRBV7-3 and TRBJ2-1; D gene uncertain. The CDR3 consists of 13 residues. Between the trimmed V and J ends, which lost 5 bases and 6 bases, there was a span of 11 bases. The V gene's germline CDR1 is SGHTA and CDR2 FQGTGA. For the CDR3, the DNA is TGTGCCAGCAGCGACTTTAGCCGCAATGAGCAGTTCTTC. Translated, it gives CASSDFSRNEQFF.

The V gene is TRBV2, the J gene TRBJ1-5; 8 positions agree with TRBD1. The CDR3 has 15 amino acids. Unmatched junction bases numbered 9, after V lost 7 bases and J lost 4 bases. In germline, CDR1 is SNHLY, CDR2 FYNNEI. The CDR3 loop reads CASKTAGGVNQPQHF. CDR3 sequence (DNA): TGTGCCAGCAAGACCGCAGGGGGCGTAAATCAGCCCCAGCATTTT.

This clone was counted between two and nine times. The chain uses TRBV11-1 and TRBJ1-5, with a tentative D call TRBD1 (6 bases). Germline loops: CDR1 SGHAT, CDR2 FQDESV (reference sequence). The CDR3 runs 13 residues. The V gene lost 5 bases and the J gene lost 5 bases, with 10 bases spanning the gap. CDR3: CASSLNRDQPQHF. The CDR3 DNA reads as TGTGCCAGCAGCCTTAACAGGGATCAGCCCCAGCATTTT.

This sequence joins TRBV27 and TRBJ2-3, with a weak D call TRBD1 (6 bases). The ends were cut back, 0 bases at V and 0 bases at J, with 10 bases in the middle. The CDR3 extends over 16 amino acids. Germline CDR1 MNHEY, CDR2 SMNVEV (reference sequence). The CDR3 DNA is TGTGCCAGCAGTTTATCGGGGGCCCAAAGCACAGATACGCAGTATTTT. Translated: CASSLSGAQSTDTQYF.

The table lists this clone with a few counts. The CDR3 DNA reads TGTGCCAGCAGCTTGGGAAATACGCAGGGTCTTGGTACCTATGGCTACACCTTC. Protein product: CASSLGNTQGLGTYGYTF. The chain links TRBV5-8 to TRBJ1-2, with TRBD1 as a possible D gene (5 bases). The CDR3 loop spans 18 amino acids. Germline loops: CDR1 SGHTS, CDR2 YDEGEE. V was cut by 0 bases and J by 4 bases, with 22 bases left in between.

This clone occurred once. The chain is built from TRBV6-5 and TRBJ1-3; weak D call: TRBD1 (5 bases). There are 15 residues in the CDR3. The V gene's germline CDR1 is MNHEY and CDR2 SVGAGI. The V end was cut by 1 base, the J end by 2 bases, with 9 bases between. The CDR3 bases are TGTGCCAGCAGTTACTGGAGGGGAGCTGGAAACACCATATATTTT. Translated: CASSYWRGAGNTIYF.

The genes are TRBV27 and TRBJ1-4; TRBD1 is a possible D gene (6 bases). V dropped 6 bases and J dropped 0 bases, with 8 bases sitting between them. The germline CDR1 and CDR2 sequences are MNHEY and SMNVEV (reference sequence). CDR3 length: 14 amino acids. CDR3 amino acids: CASRRQATNEKLFF. DNA for the CDR3: TGTGCCAGCAGAAGACAGGCAACTAATGAAAAACTGTTTTTT.

A remark on this clone: The same CDR3 is also encoded by other DNA sequences in this sample. The J gene is TRBJ1-1, the V gene TRBV2; D is unclear. Deletions cut 5 bases from V and 2 bases from J, with 9 bases between. The CDR3 sequence is 13 residues long. Germline values: CDR1 SNHLY, CDR2 FYNNEI. CDR3 sequence: CASSPTVNTEAFF. The CDR3 coding sequence is TGTGCCAGCAGTCCTACAGTTAACACTGAAGCTTTCTTT.

In nucleotides, the CDR3 is TGTGCCAGCAGCGGCCAGCCGAGCGGGAGCACAGATACGCAGTATTTT. This gives the protein CASSGQPSGSTDTQYF. The chain links TRBV7-3 to TRBJ2-3, with D perhaps TRBD2 (6 bases). There are 16 residues in the CDR3. V was cut by 5 bases and J by 0 bases, with 15 bases left in between. Germline-derived CDR1 and CDR2 are SGHTA and FQGTGA.

V is TRBV5-1 and J is TRBJ2-7; D uncertain. This CDR3 has 13 amino acids. Trimming took 0 bases from V and 3 from J, leaving 7 bases between them. CDR1 is SGHRS, CDR2 YFSETQ, per germline. CDR3 in DNA: TGCGCCAGCAGCTTGGGGCGGAACTACGAGCAGTACTTC. Translated, it gives CASSLGRNYEQYF.

There are a few counts of this clone. The chain is built from TRBV7-9 and TRBJ2-5, with a tentative D call TRBD1 (6 bases). The CDR3 covers 13 residues. V was pared by 8 bases and J by 4 bases, with 14 bases between. The germline gives CDR1 SEHNR, CDR2 FQNEAQ (reference sequence). CDR3 protein: CASANRVGETQYF. The CDR3 coding sequence is TGTGCCAGCGCTAACAGGGTGGGAGAGACCCAGTACTTC. Full variable domain (rest looked up from reference TRBV7-9 and TRBJ2-5): DTGVSQNPRHKITKRGQNVTFRCDPISEHNRLYWYRQTLGQGPEFLTYFQNEAQLEKSRLLSDRFSAERPKGSFSTLEIQRTEQGDSAMYLCASANRVGETQYFGPGTRLLVL.

V is TRBV3-1 (or the pseudogene TRBV3-2) and J is TRBJ2-5; 8 nucleotides agree with TRBD2. Looked up from germline, CDR1 is LGHDT and CDR2 is YNNKEL (reference sequence). The CDR3 length is 13 residues. V lost 4 bases, J lost 4 bases, and 2 bases stayed unmatched. The CDR3 DNA reads TGTGCCAGCAGCCTTCGGGGGGGAGAGACCCAGTACTTC. Translation: CASSLRGGETQYF.

This clone has just one count. The chain uses TRBV7-9 and TRBJ1-6; 8 nucleotides align to TRBD1. With 1 base clipped from V and 7 bases from J, the junction kept 9 bases outside the gene matches. Per germline, CDR1 SEHNR and CDR2 FQNEAQ (reference sequence). CDR3 length: 17 residues. CDR3 DNA: TGTGCCAGCAGCTTAGGAGGACTCCGGGACAGGAATTCACCCCTCCACTTT. Residues: CASSLGGLRDRNSPLHF.

V usage is TRBV7-3 and J usage is TRBJ1-1; D is unclear. The CDR3 runs to 16 residues. In germline, CDR1 is SGHTA, CDR2 FQGTGA. V shed 4 bases and J shed 2 bases, with 17 bases lying between them. In DNA, the CDR3 is TGTGCCAGCAGCTCCCACGTGGGCGAGCTTAACACTGAAGCTTTCTTT. Translation gives CASSSHVGELNTEAFF.